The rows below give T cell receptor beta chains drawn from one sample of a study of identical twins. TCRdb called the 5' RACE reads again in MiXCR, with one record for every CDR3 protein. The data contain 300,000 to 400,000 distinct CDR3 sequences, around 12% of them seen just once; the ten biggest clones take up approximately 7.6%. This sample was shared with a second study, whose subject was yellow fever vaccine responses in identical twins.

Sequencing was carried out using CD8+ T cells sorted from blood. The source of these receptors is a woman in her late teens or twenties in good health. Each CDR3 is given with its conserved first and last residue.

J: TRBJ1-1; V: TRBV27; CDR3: CASSLPPGQGRLAPAFF
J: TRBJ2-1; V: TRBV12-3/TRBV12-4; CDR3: CASSLARLAMSYNEQFF
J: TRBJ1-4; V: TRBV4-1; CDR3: CASSQAQGAANEKLFF
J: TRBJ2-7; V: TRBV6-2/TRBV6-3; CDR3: CASSYSLLAGGTYEQYF
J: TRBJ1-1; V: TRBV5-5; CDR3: CASTPWYAVNTEAFF
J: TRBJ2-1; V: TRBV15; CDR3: CATSLGLAGAALNEQFF
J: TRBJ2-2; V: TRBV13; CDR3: CASRLGNTGELFF
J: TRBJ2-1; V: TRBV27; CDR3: CASSLSGGPLRDEQFF
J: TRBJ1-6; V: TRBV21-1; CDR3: CASSRTLTAYSPLHF
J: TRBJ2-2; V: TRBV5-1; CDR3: CASTNRPGLGGGELFF
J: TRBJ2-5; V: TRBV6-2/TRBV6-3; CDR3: CASSYGQKQETQYF
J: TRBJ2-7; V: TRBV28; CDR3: CASSRLAGTYEQYF
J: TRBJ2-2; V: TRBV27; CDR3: CASSFPLGLNTGELFF
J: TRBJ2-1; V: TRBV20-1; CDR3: CSARDILAEYIDEQFF
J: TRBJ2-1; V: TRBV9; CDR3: CASSADSGRENEQFF
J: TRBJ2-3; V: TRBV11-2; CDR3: CASSPGTGLGDTQYF
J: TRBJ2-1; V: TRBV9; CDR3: CASSVGPSGASGKFLNEQFF
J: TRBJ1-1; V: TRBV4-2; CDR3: CASSLMTGEHVLHEAFF
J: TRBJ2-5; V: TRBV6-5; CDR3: CASSYLKTASRKETQYF
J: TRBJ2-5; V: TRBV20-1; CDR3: CSSLAEDQETQYF
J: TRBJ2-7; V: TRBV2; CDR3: CASSRTSATYEQYF
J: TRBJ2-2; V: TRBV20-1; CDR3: CSASGTSGLGNTGELFF